These T cell receptor beta chains were read from a single sample in a study of T cells in Graves' hyperthyroidism and ophthalmopathy. One entry per CDR3 protein, called by TCRdb with MiXCR from the multiplex PCR reads. Among over 700,000 distinct CDR3 sequences listed, about a third were seen once. The sequenced material came from blood. The receptors were gathered from a middle-aged woman with Graves' hyperthyroidism. CDR3s include the opening cysteine and the closing phenylalanine or tryptophan. D genes are given only for firm matches. Size tells how often a clone was seen (once, few, many) or the class of an expanded clone, and some rows leave it out.

size | D | J | V | length | CDR3 | DNA
few | TRBD2 | TRBJ2-5 | TRBV20-1 | 16 | CSARRRLAVVQETQYF | TGCAGTGCTAGACGAAGACTAGCAGTAGTACAGGAGACCCAGTACTTC
- | - | TRBJ2-7 | TRBV7-9 | 12 | CASSSITYEQYF | TGTGCCAGCAGCTCAATCACCTACGAGCAGTACTTC
few | - | TRBJ2-5 | TRBV2 | 12 | CASSAQRETQYF | TGTGCCAGCAGTGCCCAACGTGAGACCCAGTACTTC
many | TRBD2 | TRBJ2-7 | TRBV9 | 17 | CASSVGSRLAGVHEQYF | TGTGCCAGCAGCGTGGGGAGTCGACTAGCGGGAGTCCACGAGCAGTACTTC
many | - | TRBJ1-1 | TRBV7-9 | 13 | CASSFILDTEAFF | TGTGCCAGCAGCTTCATTTTGGACACTGAAGCTTTCTTT
- | - | TRBJ2-5 | TRBV10-2 | 15 | CASRGLSGRMGTQYF | TGCGCCAGCAGGGGTCTCTCGGGACGAATGGGGACCCAGTACTTC
- | - | TRBJ2-7 | TRBV7-9 | 15 | CASGPDGGPSYEQYF | TGTGCCAGTGGTCCTGACGGGGGACCCTCCTACGAGCAGTACTTC
- | TRBD1 | TRBJ1-5 | TRBV29-1 | 12 | CSLGQGYQPQHF | TGCAGCTTGGGACAGGGGTATCAGCCCCAGCATTTT
- | - | TRBJ1-6 | TRBV7-2 | 13 | CASSPAGHSPLHF | TGTGCCAGCAGCCCGGCAGGGCACTCACCCCTCCACTTT
many | - | TRBJ2-5 | TRBV20-1 | 13 | CSAQPQRQETQYF | TGCAGTGCTCAGCCCCAGCGGCAAGAGACCCAGTACTTC
few | - | TRBJ1-5 | TRBV20-1 | 14 | CSARRVLGNQPQHF | TGCAGTGCTAGACGGGTCTTAGGTAATCAGCCCCAGCATTTT
few | - | TRBJ2-1 | TRBV2 | 13 | CASTTGHGNEQFF | TGTGCCAGCACTACGGGACACGGCAATGAGCAGTTCTTC
many | - | TRBJ1-2 | TRBV7-9 | 13 | CASSFGGSYGYTF | TGTGCCAGCAGCTTCGGAGGGAGCTATGGCTACACCTTC
few | - | TRBJ1-2 | TRBV4-3 | 15 | CASSQGYPMNYGYTF | TGCGCCAGCAGCCAAGGATACCCTATGAACTATGGCTACACCTTC
many | TRBD2 | TRBJ2-7 | TRBV15 | 15 | CATSRSAGVSYEQYF | TGTGCCACCAGCAGGTCCGCGGGGGTCTCCTACGAGCAGTACTTC
once | TRBD1 | TRBJ2-5 | TRBV6-5 | 16 | CASSYPGTVNQETQYF | TGTGCCAGCAGTTACCCCGGGACAGTAAACCAAGAGACCCAGTACTTC
- | TRBD2 | TRBJ2-3 | TRBV19 | 17 | CASSRTSGGSSTDTQYF | TGTGCCAGTAGCAGGACTAGCGGGGGTTCCAGCACAGATACGCAGTATTTT
few | TRBD1 | TRBJ1-1 | TRBV7-2 | 15 | CASSFRTGGGTEAFF | TGTGCCAGCAGCTTTAGGACAGGGGGCGGGACTGAAGCTTTCTTT
- | TRBD2 | TRBJ2-2 | TRBV11-2 | 16 | CASSQGLVLRGGELFF | TGCGCCAGCAGCCAAGGACTAGTCCTTCGGGGCGGGGAGCTGTTTTTT
- | TRBD2 | TRBJ2-7 | TRBV6-5 | 15 | CASSHVGEGLDEQYF | TGTGCCAGCAGCCACGTAGGGGAGGGCCTAGACGAGCAGTACTTC
few | - | TRBJ2-7 | TRBV29-1 | 15 | CSVGDPTTATYEQYF | TGCAGCGTTGGAGATCCAACGACAGCCACCTACGAGCAGTACTTC
few | - | TRBJ1-1 | TRBV4-1 | 14 | CASSLGNMNTEAFF | TGCGCCAGCAGCCTTGGAAACATGAACACTGAAGCTTTCTTT
- | - | TRBJ1-2 | TRBV20-1 | 14 | CSARDRTASYGYTF | TGCAGTGCTAGAGATCGCACCGCCAGCTATGGCTACACCTTC
few | - | TRBJ2-2 | TRBV7-9 | 17 | CASSSFREGRHTGELFF | TGTGCCAGCAGCTCCTTTAGAGAGGGGCGACACACCGGGGAGCTGTTTTTT
- | TRBD1 | TRBJ1-2 | TRBV6-1 | 15 | CASSEQGAQKNGYTF | TGTGCCAGCAGTGAACAGGGGGCGCAGAAAAATGGCTACACCTTC
many | - | TRBJ1-3 | TRBV7-2 | 15 | CASSLQAREGNTIYF | TGTGCCAGCAGCCTTCAGGCAAGGGAAGGAAACACCATATATTTT
- | - | TRBJ1-2 | TRBV4-2 | 13 | CASSPRNRDGYTF | TGTGCCAGCAGCCCCAGGAATCGGGATGGCTACACCTTC
- | TRBD2 | TRBJ2-1 | TRBV10-1 | 14 | CASKNSGVDNEQFF | TGCGCCAGCAAGAATAGCGGGGTAGACAATGAGCAGTTCTTC
many | - | TRBJ1-6 | TRBV19 | 15 | CASSIGADLNSPLHF | TGTGCCAGTAGTATTGGCGCGGACCTCAATTCACCCCTCCACTTT
many | - | TRBJ2-7 | TRBV10-3 | 14 | CAISELLSSYEQYF | TGTGCCATCAGTGAGCTACTCAGCTCCTACGAGCAGTACTTC
- | TRBD1 | TRBJ2-7 | TRBV11-2 | 15 | CASRTEGTGRNEQYF | TGTGCCAGCAGGACTGAAGGGACAGGTCGAAACGAGCAGTACTTC
- | - | TRBJ2-5 | TRBV10-3 | 14 | CAISESPGEETQYF | TGTGCCATCAGTGAATCCCCAGGGGAGGAGACCCAGTACTTC
- | - | TRBJ2-3 | TRBV9 | 13 | CASRSLISDTQYF | TGCGCCAGCAGATCTTTAATTTCAGATACGCAGTATTTT
- | - | TRBJ1-1 | TRBV7-2 | 14 | CASSLPRPNTEAFF | TGTGCCAGCAGTTTACCCCGACCGAACACTGAAGCTTTCTTT
- | TRBD2 | TRBJ2-5 | TRBV20-1 | 13 | CSTGTSGKETQYF | TGCAGTACCGGGACTAGCGGGAAAGAGACCCAGTACTTC
- | - | TRBJ1-2 | TRBV7-2 | 13 | CASIRAAGAGYTF | TGTGCCAGCATACGGGCCGCGGGGGCTGGCTACACCTTC
many | TRBD1 | TRBJ1-1 | TRBV29-1 | 13 | CSVQGTLNTEAFF | TGCAGCGTACAGGGGACCCTGAACACTGAAGCTTTCTTT
- | TRBD1 | TRBJ1-2 | TRBV25-1 | 14 | CASLVGTGGRGYTF | TGTGCCAGCTTGGTAGGGACAGGGGGTCGCGGCTACACCTTC
many | - | TRBJ2-2 | TRBV6-1 | 12 | CASSMDTIELFF | TGTGCCAGCAGCATGGACACGATTGAGCTGTTTTTT
- | TRBD1 | TRBJ1-2 | TRBV13 | 19 | CASSLGVPGQGAKDYGYTF | TGTGCCAGCAGCTTAGGGGTCCCGGGACAGGGGGCGAAGGACTATGGCTACACCTTC
many | - | TRBJ2-5 | TRBV29-1 | 10 | CSVDDGTQYF | TGCAGCGTTGACGACGGGACCCAGTACTTC
few | - | TRBJ1-1 | TRBV6-5 | 13 | CASSRGADTEAFF | TGTGCCAGCAGTAGGGGGGCAGACACTGAAGCTTTCTTT
many | TRBD1 | TRBJ1-1 | TRBV5-1 | 14 | CASSSGQFNTEAFF | TGCGCCAGCAGCTCGGGACAGTTCAACACTGAAGCTTTCTTT
many | - | TRBJ2-6 | TRBV10-3 | 16 | CAISATGDSGANVLTF | TGTGCCATCAGTGCCACAGGAGACTCTGGGGCCAACGTCCTGACTTTC
many | TRBD2 | TRBJ2-7 | TRBV12-3/TRBV12-4 | 12 | CASNREGYEQYF | TGTGCCAGCAACCGGGAGGGATACGAGCAGTACTTC
many | TRBD1 | TRBJ1-1 | TRBV20-1 | 15 | CSARPTGLLDTEAFF | TGCAGTGCTAGACCGACAGGGCTGTTGGACACTGAAGCTTTCTTT
- | TRBD2 | TRBJ2-3 | TRBV5-5 | 15 | CASSLRLAGDDTQYF | TGTGCCAGCAGTTTGCGACTAGCGGGTGACGATACGCAGTATTTT
- | - | TRBJ1-4 | TRBV10-3 | 15 | CASSSPRGGYEKLFF | TGTGCCAGCAGTTCCCCACGAGGGGGTTATGAAAAACTGTTTTTT
many | TRBD1 | TRBJ1-1 | TRBV6-1 | 16 | CASSPWTGRRNAEAFF | TGTGCCAGCAGTCCCTGGACAGGGAGGCGGAATGCTGAAGCTTTCTTT
- | - | TRBJ1-6 | TRBV9 | 18 | CASTEAQGNLPYNSPLHF | TGTGCCAGCACCGAAGCCCAGGGGAACCTTCCCTATAATTCACCCCTCCACTTT
many | - | TRBJ2-7 | TRBV12-3/TRBV12-4 | 13 | CASSLQRPYEQYF | TGTGCCAGCAGTTTACAGCGTCCCTACGAGCAGTACTTC
many | - | TRBJ2-6 | TRBV6-1 | 14 | CASLALPGANVLTF | TGTGCCAGCTTAGCGCTCCCCGGGGCCAACGTCCTGACTTTC
- | - | TRBJ2-2 | TRBV5-4 | 16 | CASSDRENSRGGELFF | TGTGCCAGCAGCGATAGGGAAAACTCCAGGGGCGGGGAGCTGTTTTTT
few | TRBD1 | TRBJ1-2 | TRBV7-3 | 16 | CASSQDRNRQGNGYTF | TGCGCCAGCAGCCAAGACCGTAACAGACAGGGTAATGGCTACACCTTC